The clone carrying this T cell receptor (beta chain) was observed at least ten times. The antigen is unknown. Diagnostic decisions used clinical symptoms, serum thyroxine and TRAb, thyroid ultrasound and orbital computed tomography. The PBMCs had their origin in approximately 10 ml of fresh peripheral blood. The data stem from a study of T cells in Graves' hyperthyroidism and ophthalmopathy. Study-level background: Blood from the periphery was taken at initial diagnosis, before any treatment. Study-level points and caveats: Most clonotypes expanded in thyroid above 0.001 were likewise present in blood.

Amplified TCR beta CDR3 regions came from RNA transcripts. TCR CDR3 regions were first amplified by RT-PCR with HTBI primers. TCRdb used MiXCR to reprocess the multiplex PCR reads, holding one entry per CDR3 protein. This table holds 600,000 or so distinct CDR3 sequences, approximately 14% found once. This CDR3 contains 14 residues. Germline values: CDR1 GTSNPN, CDR2 SVGIG (reference sequence). Trimming stripped 1 base from V and 0 bases from J, with 8 bases between. The sequence was obtained from a young woman with Graves' ophthalmopathy. Sequencing used blood. The J gene is TRBJ2-3, the V gene TRBV30; maybe TRBD2 (5 bases). The CDR3 protein is CAWSAEASTDTQYF. CDR3 nucleotide sequence: TGTGCCTGGAGTGCGGAGGCGAGCACAGATACGCAGTATTTT.